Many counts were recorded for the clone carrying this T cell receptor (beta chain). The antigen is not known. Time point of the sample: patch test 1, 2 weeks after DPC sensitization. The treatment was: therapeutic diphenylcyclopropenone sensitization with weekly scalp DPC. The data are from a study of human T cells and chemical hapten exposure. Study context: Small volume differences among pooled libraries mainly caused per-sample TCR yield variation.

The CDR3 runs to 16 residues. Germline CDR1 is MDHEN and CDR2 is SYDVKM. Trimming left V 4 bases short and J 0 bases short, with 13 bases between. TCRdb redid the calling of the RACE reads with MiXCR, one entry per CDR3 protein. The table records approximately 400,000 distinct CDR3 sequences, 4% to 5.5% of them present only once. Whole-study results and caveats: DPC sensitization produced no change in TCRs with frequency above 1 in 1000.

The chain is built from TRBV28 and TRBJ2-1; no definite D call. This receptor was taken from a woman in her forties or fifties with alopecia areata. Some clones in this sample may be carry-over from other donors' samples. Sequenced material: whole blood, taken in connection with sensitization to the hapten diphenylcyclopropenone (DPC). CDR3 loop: CASSSRHPPSYNEQFF. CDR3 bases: TGTGCCAGCAGTTCCCGTCATCCACCCTCCTACAATGAGCAGTTCTTC.